This entry lists 18 T cell receptor beta chains sequenced from one sample in a study of blood T cell repertoires in COVID-19. Assay used: immunoSEQ multiplex PCR; TCRdb lists only in-frame clones, some missing. The profile covers a few hundred thousand clones, with 85% to 90% appearing a single time and roughly 1% taken by the ten largest. Sequencing was done on a sample of PBMCs or T cells enriched from blood (not recorded which). The receptors derive from a man in his late teens or twenties who had recovered from COVID-19.

Notes on this clone: This same CDR3 is encoded by further DNA sequences in the sample. The rearrangement uses TRBV27 and TRBJ2-7; a weak D match, TRBD1 (6 bases). The CDR3 has 13 residues. Germline assignment: CDR1 MNHEY and CDR2 SMNVEV (reference sequence). V shed 3 bases and J shed 0 bases, with 6 bases lying between them. In DNA form, the CDR3 reads TGTGCCAGCAGTTTGACAGGCTCCTACGAGCAGTACTTC. This sequence encodes CASSLTGSYEQYF.

This clone has a handful of counts. This sequence joins TRBV28 and TRBJ1-2; TRBD1 is a possible D gene (6 bases). Germline V gene sequence: CDR1 MDHEN, CDR2 SYDVKM. V dropped 4 bases and J dropped 5 bases, with 8 bases sitting between them. The CDR3 covers 12 residues. The CDR3 sequence: CASSSTGYGYTF. CDR3 DNA sequence: TGTGCCAGCAGTTCCACAGGGTATGGCTACACCTTC.

The CDR3 is CASSPPLGRDYQAFF. The CDR3 DNA is TGTGCCAGCTCACCACCTTTAGGCAGGGACTATCAAGCTTTCTTT. V and J are TRBV18 and TRBJ1-1; D is possibly TRBD1 (5 bases). Trimming pared 0 bases from V and 9 bases from J, leaving 17 bases between. CDR1 KGHSH and CDR2 LQKENI come from the germline V gene. This CDR3 region has 15 residues.

The rearrangement joins TRBV3-1 (or the pseudogene TRBV3-2) to TRBJ2-7, with 10 bases lining up with TRBD2. This CDR3 spans 16 amino acids. V lost 0 bases and J lost 4; bases outside the gene matches: 6. The germline gives CDR1 LGHDT, CDR2 YNNKEL (reference sequence). CDR3 sequence: CASSQEEPSGGYEQYF. The CDR3 bases are TGTGCCAGCAGCCAAGAGGAACCTAGCGGGGGTTACGAGCAGTACTTC.

This chain links TRBV10-2 with TRBJ2-7; TRBD1 might be the D (5 bases). Deletions cut 7 bases from V and 2 bases from J, with 12 bases between. CDR1 WSHSY and CDR2 SAAADI come from the germline V gene. This CDR3 spans 13 amino acids. In DNA form, the CDR3 reads TGCGCCAGCAAGTTGGGGCCTACCTACGAGCAGTACTTC. It yields the protein CASKLGPTYEQYF.

A note on this clone: The identical CDR3 is also encoded by other nucleotide sequences in the sample. The rearrangement links TRBV29-1 to TRBJ1-1; D is undetermined. This CDR3 has 13 residues. The germline CDR1 and CDR2 sequences are SQVTM and ANQGSEA. V was trimmed by 2 bases and J by 0 bases, leaving 7 bases between them. The CDR3 region has the DNA TGCAGCGTTGAACGAGGTCTGAACACTGAAGCTTTCTTT. Translation: CSVERGLNTEAFF.

The rearrangement joins TRBV29-1 to TRBJ1-2; D possibly corresponds to TRBD1 (5 bases). This CDR3 has 12 residues. V lost 0 bases to trimming and J lost 7 bases, with 9 bases between them. Germline V CDR1 and CDR2: SQVTM, ANQGSEA. CDR3 DNA sequence: TGCAGCGTTGAAGAACAGGAGCGTGGCTACACCTTC. This translates into CSVEEQERGYTF.

The genes are TRBV12-3 or TRBV12-4 and TRBJ1-5; D call uncertain. The CDR3 loop spans 13 amino acids. V was cut by 3 bases and J by 0 bases, with 3 bases left in between. The CDR3 spells CASSFLSNQPQHF. The CDR3 bases are TGTGCCAGCAGTTTTCTTAGCAATCAGCCCCAGCATTTT.

This clone was observed a single time. The CDR3 DNA is TGCGCCAGCAGCTTGGACTCTAAAAGCACAGATACGCAGTATTTT. It encodes CASSLDSKSTDTQYF. The rearrangement uses TRBV5-1 and TRBJ2-3, with D uncertain. Trimming stripped 0 bases from V and 0 bases from J, with 8 bases between. This CDR3 contains 15 residues. Germline V CDR1 and CDR2: SGHRS, YFSETQ.

The gene calls are TRBV19 and TRBJ2-7; possible D gene TRBD1, 5 bases. Germline V gene data show CDR1 as LNHDA and CDR2 as SQIVND (reference sequence). V lost 3 bases and J lost 5, with 14 bases in between. This CDR3 spans 14 amino acids. CDR3 DNA sequence: TGTGCCAGTAGTATGTGGCAGGGTGGCGACGAGCAGTACTTC. This gives the protein CASSMWQGGDEQYF.

This clone was seen only once. V usage is TRBV19 and J usage is TRBJ1-2; perhaps TRBD1 as D (5 bases). Per germline, CDR1 LNHDA and CDR2 SQIVND (reference sequence). The CDR3 is made up of 13 amino acids. Trimming took 7 bases from V and 5 from J, leaving 14 bases between them. Written as DNA, the CDR3 is TGTGCCAGTATGGGGGGAAAGGAGTATGGCTACACCTTC. It encodes CASMGGKEYGYTF.

The rearrangement uses TRBV28 and TRBJ2-1; 12 nucleotides agree with TRBD1. CDR1 and CDR2 (germline): MDHEN, SYDVKM. The CDR3 is 15 residues long. The V gene end was trimmed by 7 bases and the J gene end by 7 bases; junction bases not matched to a gene: 8. CDR3 coding DNA: TGTGCCAGCAATCCGGGACAGGGGGCGAGTAATGAGCAGTTCTTC. Its protein is CASNPGQGASNEQFF. Together with reference TRBV28 and TRBJ2-1, the CDR3 gives the full variable domain: DVKVTQSSRYLVKRTGEKVFLECVQDMDHENMFWYRQDPGLGLRLIYFSYDVKMKEKGDIPEGYSVSREKKERFSLILESASTNQTSMYLCASNPGQGASNEQFFGPGTRLTVL.

This clone was found a few times. This chain links TRBV10-3 with TRBJ1-4, with TRBD1 identical over 7 bases. Germline values: CDR1 ENHRY, CDR2 SYGVKD. Trimming cost V 3 bases and J 6 bases; bases outside gene matches: 13. This CDR3 has 17 residues. The CDR3 coding sequence is TGTGCCATCAGTGACGGGGACAGAAGGACGATCGATGAAAAACTGTTTTTT. Its protein product is CAISDGDRRTIDEKLFF.

V is TRBV7-7 and J is TRBJ2-2; D gene ambiguous. The CDR3 covers 13 residues. The V end lost 6 bases, the J end lost 3 bases, and 8 bases lay between the germline ends. Germline CDR1 is SSHAT and CDR2 is FNYEAQ (reference sequence). CDR3 sequence (DNA): TGTGCCAGCAGTCACTCTCACACCGGGGAGCTGTTTTTT. Protein product: CASSHSHTGELFF.

V and J are TRBV28 and TRBJ2-7; 10 nucleotides line up with TRBD2. Trimming at V came to 9 bases and at J to 2 bases, leaving 16 bases not matched to a gene. The CDR3 is 17 amino acids. Germline V gene data show CDR1 as MDHEN and CDR2 as SYDVKM. The CDR3 is CARGASGSPRNPYEQYF. The CDR3 nucleotides are TGTGCCAGGGGGGCTAGCGGGAGTCCCAGGAATCCCTACGAGCAGTACTTC.

The chain links TRBV9 to TRBJ2-1, with D uncertain. Trimming took off 4 bases at V and 6 bases at J, with 20 bases between the two ends. CDR1 and CDR2 (germline): SGDLS, YYNGEE. The CDR3 extends over 16 amino acids. The CDR3 bases are TGTGCCAGCAGCCATCTCTCGGCGGTCGCTATCAATGAGCAGTTCTTC. It specifies CASSHLSAVAINEQFF.

This sequence joins TRBV18 and TRBJ1-6; D possibly corresponds to TRBD1 (5 bases). The V end lost 2 bases, the J end lost 5 bases, and 10 bases lay between the germline ends. The CDR3 length is 15 residues. Germline V gene data show CDR1 as KGHSH and CDR2 as LQKENI. The CDR3 sequence: CASSPSLGDNSPLHF. CDR3 coding DNA: TGTGCCAGCTCACCATCTTTAGGGGATAATTCACCCCTCCACTTT.

CDR3 residues: CSVEGQGKRTDTQYF. The CDR3 nucleotides are TGCAGCGTTGAGGGACAGGGGAAAAGAACAGATACGCAGTATTTT. The chain carries TRBV29-1 and TRBJ2-3, with 10 bases that match TRBD1. Germline CDR1 SQVTM, CDR2 ANQGSEA. This CDR3 contains 15 residues. V was clipped by 3 bases and J by 3 bases; unmatched bases: 6.